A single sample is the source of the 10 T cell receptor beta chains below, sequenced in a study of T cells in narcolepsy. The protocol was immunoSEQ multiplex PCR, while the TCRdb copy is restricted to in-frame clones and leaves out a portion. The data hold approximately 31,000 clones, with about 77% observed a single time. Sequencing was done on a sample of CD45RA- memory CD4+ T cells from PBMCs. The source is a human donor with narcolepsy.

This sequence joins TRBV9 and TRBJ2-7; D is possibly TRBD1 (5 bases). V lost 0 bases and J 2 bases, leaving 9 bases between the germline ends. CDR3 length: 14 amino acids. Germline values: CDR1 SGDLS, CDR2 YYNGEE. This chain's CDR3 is CASSVGQGPYEQYF. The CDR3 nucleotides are TGTGCCAGCAGCGTAGGGCAGGGTCCCTACGAGCAGTACTTC.

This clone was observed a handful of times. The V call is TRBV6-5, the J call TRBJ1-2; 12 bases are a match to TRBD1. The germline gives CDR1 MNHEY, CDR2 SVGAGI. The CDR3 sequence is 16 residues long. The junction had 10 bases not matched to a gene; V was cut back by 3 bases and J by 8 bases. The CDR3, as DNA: TGTGCCAGCAGTTATTATTCGGGACAGGGGGCGCGGGGCTACACCTTC. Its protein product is CASSYYSGQGARGYTF.

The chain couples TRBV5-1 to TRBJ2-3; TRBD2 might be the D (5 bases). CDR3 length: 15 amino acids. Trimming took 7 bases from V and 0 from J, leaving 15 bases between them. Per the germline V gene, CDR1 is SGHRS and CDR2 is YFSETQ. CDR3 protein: CASAPGLGSTDTQYF. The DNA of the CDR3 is TGCGCCAGCGCCCCTGGACTGGGTAGCACAGATACGCAGTATTTT.

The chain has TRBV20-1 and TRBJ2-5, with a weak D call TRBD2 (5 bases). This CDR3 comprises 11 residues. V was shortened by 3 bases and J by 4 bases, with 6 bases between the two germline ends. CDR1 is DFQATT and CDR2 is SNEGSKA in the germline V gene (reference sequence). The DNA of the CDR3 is TGCAGTGCTAGTGAGGGAGAGACCCAGTACTTC. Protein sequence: CSASEGETQYF.

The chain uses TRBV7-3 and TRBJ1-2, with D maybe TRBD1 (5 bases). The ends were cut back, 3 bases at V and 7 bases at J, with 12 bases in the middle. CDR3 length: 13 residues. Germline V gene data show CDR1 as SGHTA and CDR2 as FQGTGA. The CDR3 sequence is CASSFTPGGGYTF. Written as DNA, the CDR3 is TGTGCCAGCAGCTTCACCCCGGGGGGTGGCTACACCTTC.

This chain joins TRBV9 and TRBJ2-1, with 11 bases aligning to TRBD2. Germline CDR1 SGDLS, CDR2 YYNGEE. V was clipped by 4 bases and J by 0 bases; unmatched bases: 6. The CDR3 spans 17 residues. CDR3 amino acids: CASSLGLAGSSYNEQFF. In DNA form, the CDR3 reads TGTGCCAGCAGCCTCGGACTAGCGGGCAGCTCCTACAATGAGCAGTTCTTC.

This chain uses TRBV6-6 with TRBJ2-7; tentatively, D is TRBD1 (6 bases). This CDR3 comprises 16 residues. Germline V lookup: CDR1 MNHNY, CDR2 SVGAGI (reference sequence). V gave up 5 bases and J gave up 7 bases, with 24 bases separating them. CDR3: CASSQNRAQRAGEQYF. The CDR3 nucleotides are TGTGCCAGCAGTCAGAACAGGGCCCAGAGGGCTGGGGAGCAGTACTTC.

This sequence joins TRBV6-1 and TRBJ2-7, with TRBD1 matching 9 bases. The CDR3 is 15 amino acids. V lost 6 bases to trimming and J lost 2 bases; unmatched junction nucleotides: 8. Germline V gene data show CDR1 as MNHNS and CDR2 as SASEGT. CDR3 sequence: CASRRETGGAYEQYF. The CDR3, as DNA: TGTGCCAGCAGGCGCGAGACAGGGGGGGCCTACGAGCAGTACTTC.

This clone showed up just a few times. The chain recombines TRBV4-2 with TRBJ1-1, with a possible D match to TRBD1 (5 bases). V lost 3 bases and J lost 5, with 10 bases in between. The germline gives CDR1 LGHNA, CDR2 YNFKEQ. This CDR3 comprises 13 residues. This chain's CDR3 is CASSQEGETEAFF. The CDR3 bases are TGTGCCAGCAGCCAGGAAGGGGAGACTGAAGCTTTCTTT.

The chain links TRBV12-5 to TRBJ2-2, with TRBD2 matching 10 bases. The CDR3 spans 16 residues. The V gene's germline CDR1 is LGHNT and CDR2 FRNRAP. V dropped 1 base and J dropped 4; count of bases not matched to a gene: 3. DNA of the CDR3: TGTGCTAGTGGTTTGGCTAGCGGGAGTGGCACCGGGGAGCTGTTTTTT. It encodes CASGLASGSGTGELFF.